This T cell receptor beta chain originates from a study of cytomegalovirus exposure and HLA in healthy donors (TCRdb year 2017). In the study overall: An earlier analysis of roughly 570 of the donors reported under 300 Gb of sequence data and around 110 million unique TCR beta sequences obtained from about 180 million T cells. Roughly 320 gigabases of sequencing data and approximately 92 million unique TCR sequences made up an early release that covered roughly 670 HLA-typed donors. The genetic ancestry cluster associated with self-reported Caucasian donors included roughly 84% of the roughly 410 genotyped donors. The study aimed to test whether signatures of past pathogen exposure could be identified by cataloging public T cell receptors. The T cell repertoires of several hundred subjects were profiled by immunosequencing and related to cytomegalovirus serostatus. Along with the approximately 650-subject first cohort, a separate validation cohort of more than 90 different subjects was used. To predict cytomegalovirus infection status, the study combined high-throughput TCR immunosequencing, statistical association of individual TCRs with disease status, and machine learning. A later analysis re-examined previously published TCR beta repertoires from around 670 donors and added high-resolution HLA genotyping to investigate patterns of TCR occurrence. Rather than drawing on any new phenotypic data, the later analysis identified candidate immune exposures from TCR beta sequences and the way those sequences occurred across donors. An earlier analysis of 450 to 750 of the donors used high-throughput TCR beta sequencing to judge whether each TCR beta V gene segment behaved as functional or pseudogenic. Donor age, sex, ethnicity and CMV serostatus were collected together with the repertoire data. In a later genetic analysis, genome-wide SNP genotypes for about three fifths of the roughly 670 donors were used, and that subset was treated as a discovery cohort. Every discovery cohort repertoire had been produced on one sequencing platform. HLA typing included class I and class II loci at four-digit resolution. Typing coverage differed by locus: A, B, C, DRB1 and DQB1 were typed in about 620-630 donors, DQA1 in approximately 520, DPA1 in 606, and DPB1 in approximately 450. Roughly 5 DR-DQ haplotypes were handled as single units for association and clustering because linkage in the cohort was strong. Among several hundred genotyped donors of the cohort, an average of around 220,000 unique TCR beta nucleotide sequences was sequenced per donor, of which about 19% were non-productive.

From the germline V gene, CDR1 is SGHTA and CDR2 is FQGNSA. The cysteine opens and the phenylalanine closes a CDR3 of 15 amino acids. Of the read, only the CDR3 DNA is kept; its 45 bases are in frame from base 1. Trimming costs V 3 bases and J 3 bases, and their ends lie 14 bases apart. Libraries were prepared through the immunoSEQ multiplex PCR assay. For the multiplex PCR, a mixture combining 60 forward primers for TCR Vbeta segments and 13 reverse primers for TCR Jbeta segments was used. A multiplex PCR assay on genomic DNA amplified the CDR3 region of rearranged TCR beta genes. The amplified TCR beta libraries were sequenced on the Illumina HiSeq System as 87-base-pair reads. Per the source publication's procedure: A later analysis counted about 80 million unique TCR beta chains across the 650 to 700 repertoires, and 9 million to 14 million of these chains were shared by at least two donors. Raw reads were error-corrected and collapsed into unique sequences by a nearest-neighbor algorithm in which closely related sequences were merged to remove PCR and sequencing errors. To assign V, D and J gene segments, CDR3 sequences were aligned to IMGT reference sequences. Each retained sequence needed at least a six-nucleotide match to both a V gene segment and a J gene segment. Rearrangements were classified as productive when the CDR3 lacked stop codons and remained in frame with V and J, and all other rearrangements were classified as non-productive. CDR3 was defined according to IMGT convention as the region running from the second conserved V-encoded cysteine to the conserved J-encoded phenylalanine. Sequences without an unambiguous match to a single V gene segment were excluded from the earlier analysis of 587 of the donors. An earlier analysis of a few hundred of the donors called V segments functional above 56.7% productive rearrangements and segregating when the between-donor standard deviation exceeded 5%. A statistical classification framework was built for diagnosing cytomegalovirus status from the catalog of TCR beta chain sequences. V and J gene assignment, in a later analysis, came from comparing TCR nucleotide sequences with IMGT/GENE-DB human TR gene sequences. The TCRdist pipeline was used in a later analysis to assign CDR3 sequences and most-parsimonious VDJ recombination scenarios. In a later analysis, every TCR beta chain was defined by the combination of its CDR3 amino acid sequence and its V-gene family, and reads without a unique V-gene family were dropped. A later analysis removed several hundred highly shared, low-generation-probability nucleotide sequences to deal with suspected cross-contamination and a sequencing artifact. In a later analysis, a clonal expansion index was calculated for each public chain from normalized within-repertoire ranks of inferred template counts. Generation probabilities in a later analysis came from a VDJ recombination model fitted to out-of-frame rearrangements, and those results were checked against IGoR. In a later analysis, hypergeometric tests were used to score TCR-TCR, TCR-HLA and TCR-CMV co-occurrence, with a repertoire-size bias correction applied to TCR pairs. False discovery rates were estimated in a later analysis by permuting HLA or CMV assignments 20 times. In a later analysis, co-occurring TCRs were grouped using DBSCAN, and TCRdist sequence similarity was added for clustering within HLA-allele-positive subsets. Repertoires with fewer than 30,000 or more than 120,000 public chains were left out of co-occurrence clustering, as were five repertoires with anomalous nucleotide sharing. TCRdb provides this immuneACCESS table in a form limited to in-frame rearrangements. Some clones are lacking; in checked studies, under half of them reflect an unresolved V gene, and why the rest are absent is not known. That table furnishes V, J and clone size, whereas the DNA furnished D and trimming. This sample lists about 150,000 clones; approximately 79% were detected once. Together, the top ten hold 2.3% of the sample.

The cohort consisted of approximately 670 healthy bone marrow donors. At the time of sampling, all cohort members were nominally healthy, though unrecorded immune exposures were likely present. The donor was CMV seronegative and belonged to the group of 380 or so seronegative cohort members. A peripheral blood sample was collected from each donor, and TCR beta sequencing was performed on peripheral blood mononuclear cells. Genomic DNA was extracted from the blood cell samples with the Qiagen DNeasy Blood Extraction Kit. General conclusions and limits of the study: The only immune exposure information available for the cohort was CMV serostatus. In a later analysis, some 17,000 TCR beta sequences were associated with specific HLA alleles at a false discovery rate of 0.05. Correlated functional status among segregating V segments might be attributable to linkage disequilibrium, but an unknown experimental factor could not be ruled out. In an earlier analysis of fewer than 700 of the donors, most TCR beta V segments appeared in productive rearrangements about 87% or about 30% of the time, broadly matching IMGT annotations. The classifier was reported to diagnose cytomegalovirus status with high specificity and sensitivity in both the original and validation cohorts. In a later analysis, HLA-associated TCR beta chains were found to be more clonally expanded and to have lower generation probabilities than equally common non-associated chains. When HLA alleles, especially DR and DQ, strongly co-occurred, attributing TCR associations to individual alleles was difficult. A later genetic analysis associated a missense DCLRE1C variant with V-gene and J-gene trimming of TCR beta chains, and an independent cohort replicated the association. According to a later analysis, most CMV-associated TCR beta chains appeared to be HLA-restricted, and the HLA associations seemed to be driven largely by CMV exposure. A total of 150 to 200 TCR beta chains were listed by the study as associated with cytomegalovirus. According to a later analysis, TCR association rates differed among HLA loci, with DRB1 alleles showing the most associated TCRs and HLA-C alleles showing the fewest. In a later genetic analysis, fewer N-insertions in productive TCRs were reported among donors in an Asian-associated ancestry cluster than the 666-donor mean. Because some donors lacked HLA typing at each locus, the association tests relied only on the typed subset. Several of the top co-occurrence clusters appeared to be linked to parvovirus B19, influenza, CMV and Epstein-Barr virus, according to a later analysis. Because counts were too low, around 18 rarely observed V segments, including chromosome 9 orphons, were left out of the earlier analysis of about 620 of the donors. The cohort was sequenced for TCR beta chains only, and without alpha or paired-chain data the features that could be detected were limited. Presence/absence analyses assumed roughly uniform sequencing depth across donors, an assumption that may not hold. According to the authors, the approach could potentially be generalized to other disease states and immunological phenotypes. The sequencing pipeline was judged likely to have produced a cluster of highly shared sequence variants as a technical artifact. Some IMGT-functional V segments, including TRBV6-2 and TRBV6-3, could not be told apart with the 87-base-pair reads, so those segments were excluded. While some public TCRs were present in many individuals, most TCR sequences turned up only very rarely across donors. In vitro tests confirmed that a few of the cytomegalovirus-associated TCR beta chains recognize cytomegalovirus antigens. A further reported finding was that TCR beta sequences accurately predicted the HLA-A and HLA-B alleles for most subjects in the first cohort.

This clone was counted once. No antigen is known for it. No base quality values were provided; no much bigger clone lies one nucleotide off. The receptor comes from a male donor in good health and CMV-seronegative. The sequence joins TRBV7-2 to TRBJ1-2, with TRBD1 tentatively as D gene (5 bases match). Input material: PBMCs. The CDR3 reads CASSFLGVQDYGYTF. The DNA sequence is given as TGTGCCAGCAGCTTTTTAGGGGTCCAGGACTATGGCTACACCTTC.